This T cell receptor (beta chain) stems from a study of OX40 agonist ivuxolimab in advanced cancers. Findings and caveats of the study: Dose levels from 0.1 to 3.0 mg/kg saw CD4+ and CD8+ blood T cells expand clonally by week 6.

The table came from immunoSEQ multiplex PCR; TCRdb's copy has only in-frame clones and leaves some out. The table lists about 78,000 clones, approximately 84% of them singletons. Trimming took off 1 base at V and 6 bases at J, with 12 bases between the two ends. The CDR3 covers 14 residues. CDR1 is SGHTA and CDR2 is FQGNSA in the germline V gene. Remarks on this clone: Its antigen remains unidentified.

The source material was CD4+ or CD8+ T cells sorted from blood, sampled in a trial of the OX40 agonist ivuxolimab. This chain connects TRBV7-2 to TRBJ1-2; D is unresolved. This sequence was found in an adult with an advanced solid tumor such as melanoma, head and neck, liver or kidney cancer. The CDR3 protein is CASSLVEVIHGYTF. The CDR3 DNA sequence: TGTGCCAGCAGCTTAGTGGAGGTGATCCATGGCTACACCTTC.